This T cell receptor (beta chain) was observed in a study of blood T cell repertoires in COVID-19. Study context: Sample material is recorded as cDNA or gDNA derived from T cells, B-cell-depleted T cells, or PBMCs.

The CDR3 loop spans 18 amino acids. Trimming took off 0 bases at V and 3 bases at J, with 21 bases between the two ends. From germline, CDR1 is SGHRS and CDR2 YFSETQ. Authors' data handling: Reference gene primer amplification in the assay estimated nucleated cell counts. TCRdb keeps only in-frame clones here, not all; method: immunoSEQ multiplex PCR. Clone size and V and J calls were adopted from that table, with D and trimming inferred from the DNA. The profile covers some 160,000 clones, with around 80% appearing a single time and about 19% taken by the ten largest. Input material: peripheral blood. This sequence originates from a woman in her 70s who had recovered from COVID-19. The rearrangement joins TRBV5-1 to TRBJ1-2, with D tentatively TRBD1 (5 bases). The CDR3 reads CASSLAGDGTVLHYGYTF. CDR3 nucleotides: TGCGCCAGCAGCTTGGCGGGGGACGGGACCGTCCTACACTATGGCTACACCTTC. The variable domain in full, completed from reference TRBV5-1 and TRBJ1-2, reads KAGVTQTPRYLIKTRGQQVTLSCSPISGHRSVSWYQQTPGQGLQFLFEYFSETQRNKGNFPGRFSGRQFSNSRSEMNVSTLELGDSALYLCASSLAGDGTVLHYGYTFGSGTRLTVV.